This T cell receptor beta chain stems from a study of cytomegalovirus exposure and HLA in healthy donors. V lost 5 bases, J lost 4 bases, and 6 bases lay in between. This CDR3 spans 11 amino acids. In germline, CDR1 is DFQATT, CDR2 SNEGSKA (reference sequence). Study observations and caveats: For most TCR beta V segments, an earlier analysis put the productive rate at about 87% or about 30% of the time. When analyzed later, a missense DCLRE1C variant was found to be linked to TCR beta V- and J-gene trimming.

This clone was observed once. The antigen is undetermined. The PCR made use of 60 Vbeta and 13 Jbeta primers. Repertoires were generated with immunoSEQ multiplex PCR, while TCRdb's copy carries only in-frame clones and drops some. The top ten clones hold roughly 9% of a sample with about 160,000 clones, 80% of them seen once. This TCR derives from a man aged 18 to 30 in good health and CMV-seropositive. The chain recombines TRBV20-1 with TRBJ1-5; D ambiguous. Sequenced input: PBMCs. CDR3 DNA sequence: TGCAGTGCTCAGGAAAATCAGCCCCAGCATTTT. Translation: CSAQENQPQHF.